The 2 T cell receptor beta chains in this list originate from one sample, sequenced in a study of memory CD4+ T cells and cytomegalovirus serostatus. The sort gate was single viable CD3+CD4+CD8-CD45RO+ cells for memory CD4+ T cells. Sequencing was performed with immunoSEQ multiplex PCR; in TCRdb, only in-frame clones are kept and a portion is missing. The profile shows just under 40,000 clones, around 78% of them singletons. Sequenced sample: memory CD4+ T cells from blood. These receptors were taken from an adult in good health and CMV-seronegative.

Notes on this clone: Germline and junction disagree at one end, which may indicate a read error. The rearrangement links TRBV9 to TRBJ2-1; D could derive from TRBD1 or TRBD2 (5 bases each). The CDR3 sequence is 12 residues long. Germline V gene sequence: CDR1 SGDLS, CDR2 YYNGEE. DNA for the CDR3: TGTGCCAGCAGCGGAGGGACCTCGGACCGGGTCTTC. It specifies CASSGGTSDRVF.

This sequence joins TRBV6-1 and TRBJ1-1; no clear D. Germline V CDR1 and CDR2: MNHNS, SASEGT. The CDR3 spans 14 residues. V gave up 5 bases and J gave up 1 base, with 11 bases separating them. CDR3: CASSHREKNTEAFF. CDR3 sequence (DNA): TGTGCCAGCAGTCACCGGGAGAAGAACACTGAAGCTTTCTTT.